The 26 T cell receptor beta chains presented below share a single source sample, sequenced in a study of T cells in localized non-small cell lung cancer. Some clones are missing from TCRdb's copy, which holds only in-frame ones; the method was immunoSEQ multiplex PCR. The profile covers around 36,000 clones, with around 81% appearing a single time and about 7% taken by the ten largest. The sequencing used peripheral blood mononuclear cells, collected before any cancer treatment. Source of these receptors: a male donor older than 55 with stage II lung adenocarcinoma.

Concerning this clone: A single base separates this from a much larger clone, so it may be a read error. Within the sample, other DNA sequences also encode this same CDR3. The V call is TRBV30, the J call TRBJ1-4, with D possibly TRBD1 on 5 matching bases. Trimming took 0 bases from V and 7 from J, leaving 6 bases between them. Germline values: CDR1 GTSNPN, CDR2 SVGIG (reference sequence). This CDR3 is 12 amino acids long. CDR3 nucleotides: TGTGCCTGGAGTGTTCAGGGTGAAAAACTGTTTTTT. The encoded protein is CAWSVQGEKLFF. Supplemented by reference TRBV30 and TRBJ1-4, the full variable domain reads SQTIHQWPATLVQPVGSPLSLECTVEGTSNPNLYWYRQAAGRGLQLLFYSVGIGQISSEVPQNLSASRPQDRQFILSSKKLLLSDSGFYLCAWSVQGEKLFFGSGTQLSVL.

This clone was recorded only once. Here the CDR3 DNA reads TGTGCCAGTAGCTCCAACTTCGAAGATTCCTACGAGCAGTACTTC. Translated: CASSSNFEDSYEQYF. The chain employs TRBV19 and TRBJ2-7; D uncertain. The CDR3 totals 15 residues. Between the trimmed V and J ends, which lost 6 bases and 1 base, there was a span of 16 bases. The V gene's germline CDR1 is LNHDA and CDR2 SQIVND (reference sequence).

As regards this clone: Sequence at one end of the junction differs from germline and may be a read error. V gene TRBV10-3 combines with J gene TRBJ2-6; 7 bases are shared with TRBD1. CDR1 is ENHRY and CDR2 is SYGVKD in the germline V gene. The CDR3 spans 16 residues. DNA of the CDR3: TGTGCCACCCACCGGGACAGTATCTCTGGAGCCAACGTCCTGACTTTC. Its protein is CATHRDSISGANVLTF.

The chain couples TRBV19 to TRBJ2-2, with 9 bases matching TRBD1. Germline V CDR1 and CDR2: LNHDA, SQIVND (reference sequence). The J segment lost 3 bases and the V segment lost 5 bases, leaving 7 bases of the junction unmatched. This CDR3 is 16 amino acids long. The CDR3 protein is CASSSGQGRDTGELFF. CDR3 DNA sequence: TGTGCCAGTAGTTCGGGACAGGGAAGGGACACCGGGGAGCTGTTTTTT.

The rearrangement joins TRBV7-6 to TRBJ1-3; D remains ambiguous. Germline values: CDR1 SGHVS, CDR2 FNYEAQ. CDR3 size: 12 residues. V gave up 3 bases and J gave up 11 bases, with 11 bases separating them. The CDR3 DNA reads as TGTGCCAGCAGCTTGGATAGGGTTTCCATATATTTT. It is translated as CASSLDRVSIYF.

The V call is TRBV19, the J call TRBJ2-1; the D is unclear. With 3 bases removed from V and 9 bases from J, the gap between germline ends came to 15 bases. Germline assignment: CDR1 LNHDA and CDR2 SQIVND (reference sequence). The CDR3 length is 14 residues. The CDR3 region has the DNA TGTGCCAGTAGTATGAATCCCCTCTTCGGTGAGCAGTTCTTC. Its translation is CASSMNPLFGEQFF.

V usage is TRBV2 and J usage is TRBJ2-5; 9 bases match TRBD1. CDR3 length: 15 residues. Germline assignment: CDR1 SNHLY and CDR2 FYNNEI. Trimming removed 4 bases from V and 5 bases from J; junction bases left unmatched: 8. For the CDR3, the DNA is TGTGCCAGCAGTGTGACCGGGACAGGGTACGAGACCCAGTACTTC. It codes for CASSVTGTGYETQYF.

This chain links TRBV5-6 with TRBJ1-1; 7 bases line up with TRBD1. Germline values: CDR1 SGHDT, CDR2 YYEEEE. V lost 4 bases, J lost 7 bases, and 4 bases stayed unmatched. This CDR3 spans 12 amino acids. The CDR3 DNA reads as TGTGCCAGCAGCCTGACAGGGTTTGAAGCTTTCTTT. The encoded protein is CASSLTGFEAFF.

Notes on this clone: At one end the junction does not follow the germline gene, possibly because of a read error. J is TRBJ1-1 and V is TRBV6-1; no clear D. The germline gives CDR1 MNHNS, CDR2 SASEGT. The CDR3 contains 13 residues. The chain's CDR3 is CASSEGGRAEAFF. DNA for the CDR3: TGTGCCAGCAGCGAAGGAGGACGGGCGGAAGCTTTCTTT.

V and J are TRBV9 and TRBJ1-2; TRBD1 is a possible D gene (6 bases). CDR3 size: 11 residues. Germline CDR1 is SGDLS and CDR2 is YYNGEE. V was trimmed by 2 bases and J by 8 bases, leaving 7 bases between them. The CDR3 DNA follows: TGTGCCAGCAGCGTGGGACAAGGCTACACCTTC. As protein: CASSVGQGYTF.

This clone has more than one count but fewer than ten. The gene calls are TRBV14 and TRBJ1-1, with 11 bases lining up with TRBD1. V dropped 6 bases and J dropped 1; count of bases not matched to a gene: 7. The CDR3 covers 16 residues. CDR1 and CDR2 from the germline V gene are SGHDN and FVKESK. CDR3 coding DNA: TGTGCCAGCAGACGGGGACAGGGGGAATGGAACACTGAAGCTTTCTTT. Its translation is CASRRGQGEWNTEAFF.

The V and J genes are TRBV28 and TRBJ2-7; 8 bases agree with TRBD2. The junction had 7 bases not matched to a gene; V was cut back by 6 bases and J by 3 bases. Germline CDR1 and CDR2: MDHEN and SYDVKM. The CDR3 runs to 14 residues. The CDR3 DNA is TGTGCCAGCAGGAGAGCGGGAGTGCGCTACGAGCAGTACTTC. Its protein product is CASRRAGVRYEQYF.

This clone was seen a handful of times. This rearrangement joins TRBV5-4 to TRBJ1-1; a weak D match, TRBD1 (5 bases). V lost 4 bases to trimming and J lost 6 bases, with 10 bases between them. CDR1 SGHNT and CDR2 YYREEE come from the germline V gene (reference sequence). This CDR3 contains 12 residues. CDR3 coding DNA: TGTGCCAGCAGCCCCGGGACTCCTGAAGCTTTCTTT. Encoded protein: CASSPGTPEAFF.

The V gene is TRBV5-1, the J gene TRBJ2-3; 10 bases map to TRBD2. The V and J ends lost 5 bases and 2 bases, in that order; junction bases with no gene match: 23. CDR3 length: 21 residues. Germline values: CDR1 SGHRS, CDR2 YFSETQ. The CDR3 loop reads CASRTPPTSGYLLDPTDTQYF. The CDR3, as DNA: TGCGCCAGCAGGACCCCCCCGACTAGCGGGTACCTACTAGATCCCACAGATACGCAGTATTTT.

The chain has TRBV4-1 and TRBJ2-1; 13 bases map to TRBD2. The CDR3 is made up of 16 amino acids. V lost 4 bases to trimming and J lost 10 bases; unmatched junction nucleotides: 10. Looked up from germline, CDR1 is MGHRA and CDR2 is YSYEKL. The CDR3, as DNA: TGCGCCAGCAGCCGAGGGGGACTAGCGGGATCGGAAGAGCAGTTCTTC. Amino acids: CASSRGGLAGSEEQFF.

As regards this clone: A single base separates this from a much larger clone, so it may be a read error. At the DNA level, this CDR3 is encoded by other sequences in the same sample as well. The chain is built from TRBV29-1 and TRBJ1-1; D uncertain. The CDR3 runs to 13 residues. Germline V CDR1 and CDR2: SQVTM, ANQGSEA. Here the CDR3 reads CSAGTTANTEAFF. The CDR3 region has the DNA TGCAGCGCCGGAACCACAGCGAACACTGAAGCTTTTTTT.

The J gene is TRBJ2-7, the V gene TRBV27; 9 bases are a match to TRBD1. The germline CDR1 and CDR2 sequences are MNHEY and SMNVEV (reference sequence). The CDR3 sequence is 15 residues long. V shed 0 bases, J shed 3 bases, and the junction held 3 bases outside the gene matches. The CDR3 sequence: CASSLSGQGYYEQYF. The CDR3 DNA sequence: TGTGCCAGCAGTTTATCGGGACAGGGATACTACGAGCAGTACTTC.

The rearrangement joins TRBV2 to TRBJ1-4; D gene ambiguous. The CDR3 sequence is 13 residues long. Trimming cost V 1 base and J 7 bases, with 7 bases left between them. The germline V gene has CDR1 SNHLY and CDR2 FYNNEI. CDR3 sequence reads: CASSEDLGEKLFF. The CDR3 DNA follows: TGTGCCAGCAGTGAAGATTTAGGTGAAAAACTGTTTTTT.

J is TRBJ2-5 and V is TRBV28; TRBD2 matches 10 bases. V was pared by 7 bases and J by 2 bases, with 4 bases of the junction left unmatched. Germline V lookup: CDR1 MDHEN, CDR2 SYDVKM. This CDR3 has 14 amino acids. CDR3 sequence: CASKTSGSQETQYF. CDR3 bases: TGTGCCAGCAAGACTAGCGGGTCACAAGAGACCCAGTACTTC. Based on the CDR3 plus reference TRBV28 and TRBJ2-5, the full variable domain is DVKVTQSSRYLVKRTGEKVFLECVQDMDHENMFWYRQDPGLGLRLIYFSYDVKMKEKGDIPEGYSVSREKKERFSLILESASTNQTSMYLCASKTSGSQETQYFGPGTRLLVL.

The chain is built from TRBV27 and TRBJ2-7; D perhaps matches TRBD2 (7 bases). CDR3 length: 13 amino acids. Trimming took off 5 bases at V and 6 bases at J, with 14 bases between the two ends. Germline V gene lookup returns CDR1 MNHEY and CDR2 SMNVEV (reference sequence). CDR3 region: CASSLGGTSEQYF. CDR3 DNA: TGTGCCAGCAGTCTCGGGGGGACAAGCGAGCAGTACTTC.

The rearrangement links TRBV4-2 to TRBJ1-5; 7 bases are a match to TRBD1. After removal of 4 bases from V and 6 bases from J, the junction contained 18 bases not matched to a gene. The CDR3 covers 18 residues. Germline V gene lookup returns CDR1 LGHNA and CDR2 YNFKEQ. DNA of the CDR3: TGTGCCAGCAGCCCGGCTCTCACTACAGGGGCAGGAGGTCAGCCCCAGCATTTT. Translated, it gives CASSPALTTGAGGQPQHF.

The chain uses TRBV19 and TRBJ2-7; 9 nucleotides agree with TRBD2. This CDR3 comprises 14 residues. Germline assignment: CDR1 LNHDA and CDR2 SQIVND (reference sequence). V lost 4 bases to trimming and J lost 4 bases; unmatched junction nucleotides: 5. This chain's CDR3 is CASSKFSGSYEQYF. CDR3 in DNA: TGTGCCAGTAGTAAGTTTAGCGGGAGTTACGAGCAGTACTTC.

The chain links TRBV29-1 to TRBJ1-1; D uncertain. V was cut by 3 bases and J by 4 bases, with 9 bases left in between. The CDR3 consists of 12 residues. Germline CDR1 and CDR2: SQVTM and ANQGSEA. The CDR3 reads CSVEVRGTEAFF. DNA of the CDR3: TGCAGCGTTGAGGTCCGGGGCACTGAAGCTTTCTTT.

This clone showed up just once. The rearrangement uses TRBV7-2 and TRBJ2-5, with D perhaps TRBD2 (6 bases). Germline CDR1 reads SGHTA; CDR2 reads FQGNSA. The CDR3 loop spans 14 amino acids. Trimming took off 8 bases at V and 1 base at J, with 14 bases between the two ends. The CDR3 loop is CASAWRGGQETQYF. CDR3 DNA sequence: TGTGCCAGCGCCTGGCGGGGAGGCCAAGAGACCCAGTACTTC.

The chain joins TRBV6-5 to TRBJ1-3, with 10 bases lining up with TRBD1. In germline, CDR1 is MNHEY, CDR2 SVGAGI. The V gene end was trimmed by 7 bases and the J gene end by 7 bases; junction bases not matched to a gene: 7. The CDR3 covers 14 residues. Here the CDR3 reads CASTPGQGFNTIYF. The CDR3 coding sequence is TGTGCCAGCACACCGGGACAGGGGTTTAACACCATATATTTT.

The gene calls are TRBV6-5 and TRBJ1-1, with unresolved D. The CDR3 is 13 amino acids. Germline V gene lookup returns CDR1 MNHEY and CDR2 SVGAGI. The V and J ends lost 2 bases and 4 bases respectively, with 8 bases between them. The DNA of the CDR3 is TGTGCCAGCAGTTACGGCTACGGCACTGAAGCTTTCTTT. Its translation is CASSYGYGTEAFF.